This paragraph covers one TCR beta chain sequence. Its antigen is currently unknown. Germline V gene sequence: CDR1 SGHNT, CDR2 YYREEE (reference sequence). V was pared by 4 bases and J by 3 bases, with 9 bases of the junction left unmatched. This CDR3 comprises 17 residues. This record comes from a study of cytomegalovirus exposure and HLA in healthy donors. Produced via immunoSEQ multiplex PCR; TCRdb's table is partial and in-frame only. The sample consists of about 56,000 clones, less than 96% of them appearing once. Study conclusions and caveats: Per published reports, the classifier diagnosed cytomegalovirus status with high specificity and sensitivity.

The chain joins TRBV5-4 to TRBJ2-3, with TRBD2 matching 12 bases. The receptor was derived from a woman younger than 30 in good health and CMV-seronegative. Specimen: PBMCs. This chain's CDR3 is CASSPAGLAGGTDTQYF. The DNA for the CDR3 is TGTGCCAGCAGCCCCGCGGGGCTAGCGGGAGGGACAGATACGCAGTATTTT.